What follows is one TCR beta chain and its context. Antigen unknown. The sample is drawn from a study of cytomegalovirus exposure and HLA in healthy donors. Study outcomes and limitations: An analysis was carried out at a later point. It showed that HLA-associated TCR beta chains were more clonally expanded than equally common non-associated chains. Researchers reportedly found TCR beta sequences accurately predicted most subjects' HLA-A and HLA-B alleles. In vitro checks showed that a few CMV-associated chains really do target CMV antigens.

13 Jbeta primers and 60 Vbeta primers were used for the PCR. Data came from immunoSEQ multiplex PCR; TCRdb stores just in-frame clones and leaves some out. This table has some 130,000 clones, around 80% appearing once. This TCR was recovered from a female donor in good health and CMV-seronegative. The sample was PBMCs.

The CDR3 reads CASSPGQGSYEQYF. As DNA, the CDR3 is TGTGCCAGCAGCCCGGGACAGGGATCCTACGAGCAGTACTTC. The chain uses TRBV4-2 and TRBJ2-7, with 9 positions matching TRBD1. This CDR3 is built from 14 residues. With V trimmed by 4 bases and J by 1 base, 2 bases remained unmatched. Per germline, CDR1 LGHNA and CDR2 YNFKEQ.